The rows below give T cell receptor beta chains drawn from one sample of a study of CD8 T cells in ankylosing spondylitis. TCRdb used MiXCR to reprocess the 5' RACE reads, holding one entry per CDR3 protein. Counted here are 200,000 to 300,000 distinct CDR3 sequences, 8.2% occurring once; the ten biggest clones make up 4% to 5%. Sample: blood, either unsorted or a sorted T cell fraction (not recorded which). Receptor source: a female donor with ankylosing spondylitis or in good health (not recorded which). Both conserved end residues are part of each CDR3. D genes are given only for firm matches. Clone size is stated in some rows and not others, as once, few, many or a class when expanded.

clone_size j_call d_call v_call cdr3_nt cdr3_aa
many TRBJ1-1 TRBD1 TRBV7-8 TGTGCCAGCAGCAGGAAATCGGACAGGGGGCTAGATGAAGCTTTCTTT CASSRKSDRGLDEAFF
many TRBJ2-7 - TRBV5-6 TGTGCCAGCAGCTTGATCTCGCAGGACGAGCAGTACTTC CASSLISQDEQYF
many TRBJ1-1 - TRBV6-2/TRBV6-3 TGTGCCAGCAGTTACCCCGGGTTGGACGCTTTCTTT CASSYPGLDAFF
many TRBJ2-3 TRBD2 TRBV10-3 TGTGCCATCAGTGAGGGACTAGCGGGAGCAGATACGCAGTATTTT CAISEGLAGADTQYF
- TRBJ2-1 TRBD2 TRBV7-2 TGTGCCAGCAGCTGGGAGAGCGGGAGGGCCTACAATGAGCAGTTCTTC CASSWESGRAYNEQFF
many TRBJ2-7 TRBD2 TRBV10-3 TGTGCCATCAGTGTGGGACTAGCGGGCTACGAGCAGTACTTC CAISVGLAGYEQYF
many TRBJ2-1 - TRBV20-1 TGCAGTGCTTTAGTGGATGAGCAGTTCTTC CSALVDEQFF
many TRBJ1-2 - TRBV6-5 TGTGCCAGCAGTTACTCGAGGAGGTCGTATATGGGAGCTAACTATGGCTACACCTTC CASSYSRRSYMGANYGYTF
many TRBJ1-5 - TRBV28 TGTGCCAGCAGTTTATTTTTGAGCAGCCTCAATCAGCCCCAGCATTTT CASSLFLSSLNQPQHF
many TRBJ2-2 - TRBV6-5 TGTGCCAGCAGCTACTCTGGCGGGGGCGGCGGGGAGCTGTTTTTT CASSYSGGGGGELFF
many TRBJ1-4 - TRBV29-1 TGCAGCGTTGAAGTGACGGGACACCGTGAAGAGGCGCGGTTTTTT CSVEVTGHREEARFF
many TRBJ1-4 - TRBV20-1 TGCAGTGCTAGAGATTACAGGGAGGTCCCCGCAACTAATGAAAAACTGTTTTTT CSARDYREVPATNEKLFF
many TRBJ2-2 - TRBV5-1 TGCGCCAGCAGCTTGTGGGGGACGAACACCGGGGAGCTGTTTTTT CASSLWGTNTGELFF
many TRBJ2-3 TRBD1 TRBV5-1 TGCGCCAGCAGCCAGGACACAGGGGCCACAGATACGCAGTATTTT CASSQDTGATDTQYF
many TRBJ1-2 - TRBV29-1 TGCAGCGTTGACCCAGGGACTGATAACTATGGCTACACCTTC CSVDPGTDNYGYTF
many TRBJ2-4 - TRBV10-3 TGTGCCATCAGCCAATACGGGGGCCCAAACATTCAGTACTTC CAISQYGGPNIQYF
many TRBJ2-1 - TRBV10-2 TGCGCCAGCAGTGAGGGTGCTAGGGCCTACAATGAGCAGTTCTTC CASSEGARAYNEQFF
many TRBJ1-5 - TRBV24-1 TGTGCCACCAGTGTCGACGGATATCAGCCCCAGCATTTT CATSVDGYQPQHF
many TRBJ2-1 - TRBV5-6 TGTGCCAGCAGCTTCTGGCGTGAAAAGCAGTTCTTC CASSFWREKQFF
- TRBJ1-5 - TRBV20-1 TGCTGTGCTAGAGATTCAAGAAGGGCAGGGCCGTATCAGCCCCAGCATTTT CCARDSRRAGPYQPQHF
many TRBJ2-1 TRBD2 TRBV6-1 TGTGCCAGCAGTCGACGCGGGGTAGCGGGAGGCCGAGGTGAGCAGTTCTTC CASSRRGVAGGRGEQFF
many TRBJ2-3 TRBD2 TRBV5-1 TGCGCCAGCAGCCCCGGGGGGAGCACAGATACGCAGTATTTT CASSPGGSTDTQYF
- TRBJ2-7 - TRBV10-3 TGTGCCATCGCCACGGGAGCTGCATACGAGCAGTACTTC CAIATGAAYEQYF
many TRBJ1-2 - TRBV20-1 TGCAGTGCCCGCGAGAGGGGGGGCCGAAAAATTAACTATGGCTACACCTTC CSARERGGRKINYGYTF
many TRBJ1-1 - TRBV12-3/TRBV12-4 TGTGCCAGCAGTCTGAGGGCAGGGAAGGGCACTGAAGCTTTCTTT CASSLRAGKGTEAFF
many TRBJ2-3 - TRBV2 TGTGCCAGCAGTGTGGGGACGGACACAGATACGCAGTATTTT CASSVGTDTDTQYF
many TRBJ2-1 - TRBV11-1 TGTGCCAGCACTAGGGGCTATGAGCAGTTCTTC CASTRGYEQFF
many TRBJ2-7 TRBD1 TRBV3-1 TGTGCCAGCAGCCAAAGACAGGGGGGAAGCTCCTACGAGCAGTACTTC CASSQRQGGSSYEQYF